Below are 11 T cell receptor beta chains sequenced from a single sample in a study of T-cell memory formation after mild COVID-19. A single record per CDR3 protein comes from TCRdb applying MiXCR to the 5' RACE reads. This table holds just over 400,000 distinct CDR3 sequences, 20% to 30% found once. Sequences were obtained from PBMCs or a T cell subset sorted from them (not recorded which). Receptor source: an adult woman who had mild COVID-19 (a few samples of this study predate the infection). Cell type and time point are not known.

This rearrangement joins TRBV7-7 to TRBJ2-3, with 7 bases lining up with TRBD2. J was trimmed by 3 bases and V by 5 bases; bases with no gene match: 8. The length of the CDR3 is 15 residues. Germline CDR1 reads SSHAT; CDR2 reads FNYEAQ (reference sequence). CDR3 nucleotide sequence: TGTGCCAGCAGCAAAGCGGGGATGGGGACAGATACGCAGTATTTT. This gives the protein CASSKAGMGTDTQYF.

A few counts support this clonotype. The J gene is TRBJ1-2, the V gene TRBV6-5, with D tentatively TRBD1 (6 bases). The CDR3 runs to 15 residues. V was trimmed by 6 bases and J by 4 bases, leaving 18 bases between them. Per germline, CDR1 MNHEY and CDR2 SVGAGI. CDR3 protein: CASRDSRLASYGYTF. DNA for the CDR3: TGTGCCAGCAGGGACAGTAGATTAGCAAGCTATGGCTACACCTTC.

This clonotype was detected ten times or more. The chain is built from TRBV12-3 or TRBV12-4 and TRBJ2-3; 10 nucleotides match TRBD2. The CDR3 has 14 amino acids. The junction had 0 bases not matched to a gene; V was cut back by 2 bases and J by 4 bases. This CDR3 reads CASSLLAGADTQYF. The DNA of the CDR3 is TGTGCCAGCAGTTTACTAGCGGGAGCAGATACGCAGTATTTT.

This chain connects TRBV15 to TRBJ2-5; weak D call: TRBD2 (6 bases). The CDR3 consists of 14 residues. The V gene's germline CDR1 is LNHNV and CDR2 YYDKDF (reference sequence). Trimming cost V 0 bases and J 3 bases, with 8 bases left between them. CDR3 in DNA: TGTGCCACCAGCAGAGATTCGGGGGAAGAGACCCAGTACTTC. Its translation is CATSRDSGEETQYF.

The chain carries TRBV7-2 and TRBJ2-3, with D unclear. Germline CDR1 SGHTA, CDR2 FQGNSA. The V end was cut by 5 bases, the J end by 2 bases, with 14 bases between. CDR3 length: 15 residues. CDR3 amino acids: CASSHGRANTDTQYF. CDR3 coding DNA: TGTGCCAGCAGCCACGGTCGTGCTAACACAGATACGCAGTATTTT.

Only a few counts were recorded for this clonotype. The V and J genes are TRBV7-9 and TRBJ1-3, with D unresolved. This CDR3 spans 15 amino acids. Trimming stripped 5 bases from V and 4 bases from J, with 15 bases between. The germline gives CDR1 SEHNR, CDR2 FQNEAQ (reference sequence). CDR3 protein: CASSQVYLRGNTIYF. In DNA form, the CDR3 reads TGTGCCAGCAGCCAAGTTTACCTAAGAGGAAACACCATATATTTT.

The chain carries TRBV7-9 and TRBJ1-2, with 10 bases that match TRBD1. Germline V gene lookup returns CDR1 SEHNR and CDR2 FQNEAQ (reference sequence). The CDR3 sequence is 16 residues long. After removal of 4 bases from V and 7 bases from J, the junction contained 12 bases not matched to a gene. CDR3 sequence: CASSSTLRGQGPGYTF. The CDR3 nucleotides read TGTGCCAGCAGCTCCACATTGAGGGGACAGGGGCCTGGCTACACCTTC.

This clonotype has just a few counts. The V call is TRBV6-6, the J call TRBJ1-6; D gene uncertain. CDR3 length: 9 amino acids. The germline V gene has CDR1 MNHNY and CDR2 SVGAGI (reference sequence). V was cut by 11 bases and J by 10 bases, with 6 bases left in between. The CDR3 DNA follows: TGTGCCGTGGGGTCACCCCTCCACTTT. This gives the protein CAVGSPLHF.

This clonotype was seen repeatedly, ten times or more. This chain uses TRBV7-9 with TRBJ1-1; the match to TRBD1 covers 7 bases. Looked up from germline, CDR1 is SEHNR and CDR2 is FQNEAQ (reference sequence). J lost 4 bases, V lost 5 bases, and 7 bases had no gene match. This CDR3 comprises 14 residues. CDR3 sequence reads: CASSPRQGTTEAFF. In DNA form, the CDR3 reads TGTGCCAGCAGCCCCCGACAGGGAACCACTGAAGCTTTCTTT. Variable domain in full (rest from reference TRBV7-9 and TRBJ1-1): DTGVSQNPRHKITKRGQNVTFRCDPISEHNRLYWYRQTLGQGPEFLTYFQNEAQLEKSRLLSDRFSAERPKGSFSTLEIQRTEQGDSAMYLCASSPRQGTTEAFFGQGTRLTVV.

The rearrangement joins TRBV10-3 to TRBJ1-5; D call uncertain. V shed 0 bases and J shed 6 bases, with 12 bases lying between them. The CDR3 is 15 residues long. Germline-derived CDR1 and CDR2 are ENHRY and SYGVKD. The chain's CDR3 is CAISESGMGSQPQHF. CDR3 bases: TGTGCCATCAGTGAGTCGGGTATGGGAAGTCAGCCCCAGCATTTT.

The chain has TRBV7-9 and TRBJ1-3, with D tentatively TRBD1 (5 bases). Germline CDR1 and CDR2: SEHNR and FQNEAQ (reference sequence). The CDR3 is made up of 16 amino acids. V gave up 5 bases and J gave up 0 bases, with 14 bases separating them. The CDR3: CASSPRTPSSGNTIYF. The CDR3 region has the DNA TGTGCCAGCAGCCCGCGGACACCTAGCTCTGGAAACACCATATATTTT.